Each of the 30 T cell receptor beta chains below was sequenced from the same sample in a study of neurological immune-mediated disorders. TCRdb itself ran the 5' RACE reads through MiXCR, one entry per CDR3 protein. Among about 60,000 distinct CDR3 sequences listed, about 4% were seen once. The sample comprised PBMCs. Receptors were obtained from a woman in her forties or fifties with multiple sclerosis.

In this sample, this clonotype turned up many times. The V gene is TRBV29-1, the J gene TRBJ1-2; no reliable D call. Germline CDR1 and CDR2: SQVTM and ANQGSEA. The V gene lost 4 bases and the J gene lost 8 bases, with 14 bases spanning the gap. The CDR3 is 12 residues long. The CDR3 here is CSVGVPLGGYTF. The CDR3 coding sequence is TGCAGCGTTGGGGTCCCCTTGGGAGGCTACACCTTC. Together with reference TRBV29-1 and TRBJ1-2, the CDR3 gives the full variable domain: SAVISQKPSRDICQRGTSLTIQCQVDSQVTMMFWYRQQPGQSLTLIATANQGSEATYESGFVIDKFPISRPNLTFSTLTVSNMSPEDSSIYLCSVGVPLGGYTFGSGTRLTVV.

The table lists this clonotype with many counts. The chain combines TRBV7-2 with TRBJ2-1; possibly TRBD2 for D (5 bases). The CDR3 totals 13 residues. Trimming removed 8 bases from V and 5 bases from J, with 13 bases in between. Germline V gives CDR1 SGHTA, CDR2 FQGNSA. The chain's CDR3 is CASEASRNNEQFF. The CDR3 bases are TGTGCCAGCGAGGCTAGCAGAAACAATGAGCAGTTCTTC.

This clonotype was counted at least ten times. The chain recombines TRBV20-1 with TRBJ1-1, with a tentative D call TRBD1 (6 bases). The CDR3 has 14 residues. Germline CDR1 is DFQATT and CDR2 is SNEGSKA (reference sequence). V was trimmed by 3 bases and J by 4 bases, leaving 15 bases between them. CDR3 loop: CSARGTGLGTEAFF. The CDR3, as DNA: TGCAGTGCTAGGGGAACAGGGTTGGGCACTGAAGCTTTCTTT.

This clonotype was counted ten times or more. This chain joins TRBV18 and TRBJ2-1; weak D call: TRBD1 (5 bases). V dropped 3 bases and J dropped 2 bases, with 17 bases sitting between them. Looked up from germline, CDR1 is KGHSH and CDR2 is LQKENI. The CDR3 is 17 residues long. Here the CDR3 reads CASSPLTSRATYNEQFF. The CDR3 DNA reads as TGTGCCAGCTCACCTCTAACCTCCAGGGCAACCTACAATGAGCAGTTCTTC.

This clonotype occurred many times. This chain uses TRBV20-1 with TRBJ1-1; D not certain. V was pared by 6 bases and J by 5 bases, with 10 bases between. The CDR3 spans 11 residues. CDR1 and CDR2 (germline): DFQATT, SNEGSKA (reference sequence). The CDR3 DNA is TGCAGTGCAGGGATGGGGACTGAAGCTTTCTTT. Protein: CSAGMGTEAFF.

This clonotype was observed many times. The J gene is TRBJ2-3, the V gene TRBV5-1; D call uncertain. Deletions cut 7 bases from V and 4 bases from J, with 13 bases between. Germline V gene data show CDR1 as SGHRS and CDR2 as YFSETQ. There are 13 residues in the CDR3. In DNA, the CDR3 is TGCGCCAGCGCCCTTAGGAGCGCAGATACGCAGTATTTT. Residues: CASALRSADTQYF. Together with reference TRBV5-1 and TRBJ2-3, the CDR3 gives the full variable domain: KAGVTQTPRYLIKTRGQQVTLSCSPISGHRSVSWYQQTPGQGLQFLFEYFSETQRNKGNFPGRFSGRQFSNSRSEMNVSTLELGDSALYLCASALRSADTQYFGPGTRLTVL.

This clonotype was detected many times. As DNA, the CDR3 is TGTGCCACCAGTGATGCGACTAGCACAGATACGCAGTATTTT. It encodes CATSDATSTDTQYF. The chain couples TRBV24-1 to TRBJ2-3; D is unclear. From germline, CDR1 is KGHDR and CDR2 SFDVKD. The V end was cut by 3 bases, the J end by 0 bases, with 6 bases between. This CDR3 has 14 amino acids.

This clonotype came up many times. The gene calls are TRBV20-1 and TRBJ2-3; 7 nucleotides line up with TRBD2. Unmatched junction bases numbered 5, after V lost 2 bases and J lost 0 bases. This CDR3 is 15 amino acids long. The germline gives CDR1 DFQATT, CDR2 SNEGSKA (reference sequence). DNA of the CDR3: TGCAGTGCTAGACCTGGGGGGGTTAGCACAGATACGCAGTATTTT. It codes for CSARPGGVSTDTQYF.

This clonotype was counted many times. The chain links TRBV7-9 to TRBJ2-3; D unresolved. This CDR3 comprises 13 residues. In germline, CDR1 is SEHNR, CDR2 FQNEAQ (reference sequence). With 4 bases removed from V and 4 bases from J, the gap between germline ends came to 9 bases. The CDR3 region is CASSSRGADTQYF. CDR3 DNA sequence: TGTGCCAGCAGCTCCCGTGGCGCAGATACGCAGTATTTT.

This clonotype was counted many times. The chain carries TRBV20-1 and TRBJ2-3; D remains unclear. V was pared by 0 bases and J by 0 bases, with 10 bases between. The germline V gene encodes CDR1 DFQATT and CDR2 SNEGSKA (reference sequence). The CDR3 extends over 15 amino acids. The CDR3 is CSARDGTRSTDTQYF. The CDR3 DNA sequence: TGCAGTGCTAGAGATGGAACGCGGAGCACAGATACGCAGTATTTT.

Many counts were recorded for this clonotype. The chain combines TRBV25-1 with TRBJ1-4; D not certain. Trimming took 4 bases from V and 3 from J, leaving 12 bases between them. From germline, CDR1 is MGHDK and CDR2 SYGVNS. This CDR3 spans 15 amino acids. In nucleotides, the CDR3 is TGTGCCAGCAGTGCTTTGGGAGGGCCTAATGAAAAACTGTTTTTT. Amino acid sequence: CASSALGGPNEKLFF.

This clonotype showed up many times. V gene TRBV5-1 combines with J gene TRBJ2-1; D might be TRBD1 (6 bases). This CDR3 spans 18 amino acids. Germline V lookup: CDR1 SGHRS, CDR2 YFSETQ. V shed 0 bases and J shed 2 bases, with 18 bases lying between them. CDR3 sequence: CASSLGDPRGWPYNEQFF. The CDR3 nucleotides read TGCGCCAGCAGCTTGGGGGACCCCAGGGGCTGGCCCTACAATGAGCAGTTCTTC.

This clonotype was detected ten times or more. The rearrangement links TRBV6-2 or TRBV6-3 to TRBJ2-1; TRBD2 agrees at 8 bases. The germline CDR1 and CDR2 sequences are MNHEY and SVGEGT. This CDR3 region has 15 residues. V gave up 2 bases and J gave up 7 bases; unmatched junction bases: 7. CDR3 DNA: TGTGCCAGCAGTTACCTCGGGAGGGTATTAAATGAGCAGTTCTTC. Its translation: CASSYLGRVLNEQFF.

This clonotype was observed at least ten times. For the CDR3, the DNA is TGCAGTGCTATCGGGACTACCGAAAAGAATGAGCAGTTCTTC. Translating gives CSAIGTTEKNEQFF. The chain carries TRBV20-1 and TRBJ2-1; 7 bases are shared with TRBD2. There are 14 residues in the CDR3. V shed 4 bases and J 7 bases; nucleotides not matched to a gene: 10. Germline values: CDR1 DFQATT, CDR2 SNEGSKA (reference sequence).

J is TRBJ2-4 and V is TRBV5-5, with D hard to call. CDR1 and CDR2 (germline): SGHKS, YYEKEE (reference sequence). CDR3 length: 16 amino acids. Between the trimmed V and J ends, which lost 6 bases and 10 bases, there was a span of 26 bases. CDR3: CASTNPAIGGSKIQYF. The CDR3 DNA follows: TGTGCCAGCACCAATCCCGCCATCGGCGGATCGAAAATTCAGTACTTC.

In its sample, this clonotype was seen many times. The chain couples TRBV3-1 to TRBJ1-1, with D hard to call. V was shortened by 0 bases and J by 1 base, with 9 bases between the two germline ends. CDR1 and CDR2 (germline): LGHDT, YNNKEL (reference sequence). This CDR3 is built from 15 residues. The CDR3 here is CASSQDTGENTEAFF. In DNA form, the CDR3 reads TGTGCCAGCAGCCAAGACACCGGGGAGAACACTGAAGCTTTCTTT.

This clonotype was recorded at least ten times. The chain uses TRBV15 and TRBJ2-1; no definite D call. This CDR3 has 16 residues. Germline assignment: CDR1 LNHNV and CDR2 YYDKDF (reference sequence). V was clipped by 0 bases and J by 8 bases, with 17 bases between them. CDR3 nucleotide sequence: TGTGCCACCAGCAGAGATAAATTTCCGATTGGAGATGAGCAGTTCTTC. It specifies CATSRDKFPIGDEQFF.

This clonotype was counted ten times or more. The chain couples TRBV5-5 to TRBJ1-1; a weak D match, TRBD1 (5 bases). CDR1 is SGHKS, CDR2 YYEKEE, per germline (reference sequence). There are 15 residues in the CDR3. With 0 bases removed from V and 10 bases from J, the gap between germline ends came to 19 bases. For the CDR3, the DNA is TGTGCCAGCAGCTTGGGGGCCGGGGCCGCCTCTTCAGCTTTCTTT. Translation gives CASSLGAGAASSAFF.

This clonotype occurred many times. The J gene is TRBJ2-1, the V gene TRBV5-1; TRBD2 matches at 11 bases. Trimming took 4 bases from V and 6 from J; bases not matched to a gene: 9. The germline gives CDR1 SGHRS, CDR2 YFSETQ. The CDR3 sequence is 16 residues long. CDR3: CASSPTGLAGFNEQFF. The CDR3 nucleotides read TGCGCCAGCAGCCCGACCGGACTAGCGGGCTTCAATGAGCAGTTCTTC.

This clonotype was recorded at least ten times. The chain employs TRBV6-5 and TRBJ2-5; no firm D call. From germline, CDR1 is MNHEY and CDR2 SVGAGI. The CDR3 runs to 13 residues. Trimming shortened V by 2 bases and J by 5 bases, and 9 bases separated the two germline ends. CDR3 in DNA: TGTGCCAGCAGTTACCTCGGAGCGGAGACCCAGTACTTC. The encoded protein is CASSYLGAETQYF.

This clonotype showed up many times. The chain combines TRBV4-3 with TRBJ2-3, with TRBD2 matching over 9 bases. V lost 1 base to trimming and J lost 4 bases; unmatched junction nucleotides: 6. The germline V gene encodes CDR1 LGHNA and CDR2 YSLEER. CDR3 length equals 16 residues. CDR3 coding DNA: TGCGCCAGCAGCCAAGGGCTAGCGGGATTCCCAGATACGCAGTATTTT. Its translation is CASSQGLAGFPDTQYF.

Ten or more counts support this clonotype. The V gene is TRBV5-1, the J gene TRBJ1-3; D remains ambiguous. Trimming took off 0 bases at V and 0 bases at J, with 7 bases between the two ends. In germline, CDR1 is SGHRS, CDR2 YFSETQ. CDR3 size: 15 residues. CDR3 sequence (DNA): TGCGCCAGCAGCTTGGATAGCGTCTCTGGAAACACCATATATTTT. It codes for CASSLDSVSGNTIYF.

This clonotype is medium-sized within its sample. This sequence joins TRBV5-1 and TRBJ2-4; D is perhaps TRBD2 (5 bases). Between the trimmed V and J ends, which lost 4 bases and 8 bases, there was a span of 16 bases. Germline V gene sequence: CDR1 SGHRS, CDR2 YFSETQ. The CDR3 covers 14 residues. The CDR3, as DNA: TGCGCCAGCAGCCGAGAGGGCGGTTGGGACATTCAGTACTTC. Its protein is CASSREGGWDIQYF.

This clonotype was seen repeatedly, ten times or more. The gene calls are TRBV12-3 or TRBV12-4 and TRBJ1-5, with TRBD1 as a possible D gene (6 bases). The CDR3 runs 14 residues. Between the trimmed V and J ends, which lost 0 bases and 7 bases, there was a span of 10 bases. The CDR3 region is CASSLAGGGQPQHF. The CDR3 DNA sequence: TGTGCCAGCAGTTTAGCAGGGGGAGGGCAGCCCCAGCATTTT.

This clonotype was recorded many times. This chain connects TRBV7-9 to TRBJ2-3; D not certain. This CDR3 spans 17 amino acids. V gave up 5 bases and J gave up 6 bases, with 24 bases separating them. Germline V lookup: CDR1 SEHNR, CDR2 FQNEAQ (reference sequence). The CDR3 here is CASSPSRGRATRDTQYF. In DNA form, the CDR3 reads TGTGCCAGCAGCCCCAGTCGAGGTCGGGCCACACGGGATACGCAGTATTTT.

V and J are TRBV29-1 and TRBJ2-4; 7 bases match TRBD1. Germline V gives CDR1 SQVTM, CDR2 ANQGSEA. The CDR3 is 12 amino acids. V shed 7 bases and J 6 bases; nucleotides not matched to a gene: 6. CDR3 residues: CSARTGGNIQYF. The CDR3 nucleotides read TGCAGCGCTAGGACAGGTGGAAACATTCAGTACTTC.

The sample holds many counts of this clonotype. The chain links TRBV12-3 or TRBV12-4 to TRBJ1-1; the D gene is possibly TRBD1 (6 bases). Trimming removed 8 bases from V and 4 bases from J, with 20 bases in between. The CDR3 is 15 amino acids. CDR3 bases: TGTGCCAGCCGACCCCCAGGGGCGCGAATCACTGAAGCTTTCTTT. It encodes CASRPPGARITEAFF.

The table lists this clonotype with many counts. The CDR3, as DNA: TGTGCCAGCAGCCAGGTGACTGGAAACACCATATATTTT. This translates into CASSQVTGNTIYF. The chain uses TRBV11-3 and TRBJ1-3; no definite D call. V lost 5 bases, J lost 2 bases, and 7 bases lay in between. The CDR3 loop spans 13 amino acids. CDR1 is SGHNT and CDR2 is YENEEA in the germline V gene.

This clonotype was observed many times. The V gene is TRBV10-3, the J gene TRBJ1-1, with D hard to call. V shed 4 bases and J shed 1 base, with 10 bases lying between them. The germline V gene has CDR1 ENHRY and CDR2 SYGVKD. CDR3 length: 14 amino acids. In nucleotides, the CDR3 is TGTGCCATCAGTGTCGAAGTAGGGAACACTGAAGCTTTCTTT. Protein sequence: CAISVEVGNTEAFF.

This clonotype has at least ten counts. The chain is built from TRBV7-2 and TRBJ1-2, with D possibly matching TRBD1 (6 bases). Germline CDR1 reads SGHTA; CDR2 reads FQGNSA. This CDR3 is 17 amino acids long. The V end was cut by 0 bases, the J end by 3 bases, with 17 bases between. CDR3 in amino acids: CASSLAPGGGADYGYTF. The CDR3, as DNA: TGTGCCAGCAGCTTAGCCCCGGGGGGGGGCGCTGACTATGGCTACACCTTC.